Listed below are T cell receptor beta chains from one sample, sequenced in a study of CD8+ T cells in alopecia areata. TCRdb keeps only in-frame clones here, not all; method: immunoSEQ multiplex PCR. Found here are roughly 170,000 clones, around three fifths of them singletons; the top ten hold over 12%. The starting material was CD4+ T cells sorted from blood, obtained at week 0. Receptors were obtained from a human donor with alopecia areata. CDR3s include the opening cysteine and the closing phenylalanine or tryptophan. A D gene is named only where the DNA matches it firmly. The size entry is marked missing in some rows and otherwise reads once, few, many or a size class.

cdr3_length: 15
v_call: TRBV5-1
clone_size: once
d_call: -
j_call: TRBJ1-5
cdr3_aa: CASSLEGVVDQPQHF
cdr3_nt: TGCGCCAGCAGCTTGGAGGGGGTGGTTGATCAGCCCCAGCATTTT

cdr3_length: 15
v_call: TRBV7-9
clone_size: -
d_call: -
j_call: TRBJ2-6
cdr3_aa: CASNPPGSGANVLTF
cdr3_nt: TGTGCCAGCAACCCCCCGGGTTCTGGGGCCAACGTCCTGACTTTC

cdr3_length: 15
v_call: TRBV4-1
clone_size: many
d_call: -
j_call: TRBJ2-1
cdr3_aa: CASSQVGGSYNEQFF
cdr3_nt: TGCGCCAGCAGCCAAGTGGGGGGATCCTACAATGAGCAGTTCTTC

cdr3_length: 12
v_call: TRBV6-5
clone_size: -
d_call: TRBD1
j_call: TRBJ1-1
cdr3_aa: CASGQGNTEAFF
cdr3_nt: TGTGCCAGCGGACAGGGGAACACTGAAGCTTTCTTT

cdr3_length: 13
v_call: TRBV5-4
clone_size: -
d_call: -
j_call: TRBJ1-1
cdr3_aa: CASSLAQNTEAFF
cdr3_nt: TGTGCCAGCAGCTTGGCACAGAACACTGAAGCTTTCTTT

cdr3_length: 16
v_call: TRBV6-5
clone_size: -
d_call: -
j_call: TRBJ2-3
cdr3_aa: CASSYGGALVTDTQYF
cdr3_nt: TGTGCCAGCAGTTACGGAGGGGCCCTCGTCACAGATACGCAGTATTTT

cdr3_length: 15
v_call: TRBV4-2
clone_size: few
d_call: -
j_call: TRBJ1-5
cdr3_aa: CASSQDMGGSQPQHF
cdr3_nt: TGTGCCAGCAGCCAAGATATGGGGGGCAGTCAGCCCCAGCATTTT

cdr3_length: 11
v_call: TRBV29-1
clone_size: once
d_call: TRBD1
j_call: TRBJ1-1
cdr3_aa: CSVGDRAEAFF
cdr3_nt: TGCAGCGTAGGGGACAGGGCTGAAGCTTTCTTT

cdr3_length: 15
v_call: TRBV25-1
clone_size: -
d_call: TRBD1
j_call: TRBJ2-5
cdr3_aa: CASSGYLGGSETQYF
cdr3_nt: TGTGCCAGCAGTGGTTACCTAGGGGGCTCGGAGACCCAGTACTTC

cdr3_length: 13
v_call: TRBV29-1
clone_size: few
d_call: TRBD1
j_call: TRBJ2-2
cdr3_aa: CSAMDRVTGELFF
cdr3_nt: TGCAGCGCAATGGACAGGGTCACCGGGGAGCTGTTTTTT

cdr3_length: 14
v_call: TRBV6-5
clone_size: -
d_call: -
j_call: TRBJ1-1
cdr3_aa: CASSYQQMNTEAFF
cdr3_nt: TGTGCCAGCAGTTACCAACAGATGAACACTGAAGCTTTCTTT

cdr3_length: 14
v_call: TRBV11-2
clone_size: -
d_call: -
j_call: TRBJ2-5
cdr3_aa: CASNRIAVYETQYF
cdr3_nt: TGTGCCAGCAATCGGATAGCGGTTTACGAGACCCAGTACTTC

cdr3_length: 14
v_call: TRBV18
clone_size: once
d_call: TRBD1
j_call: TRBJ2-7
cdr3_aa: CASSPAGTGYEQYF
cdr3_nt: TGTGCCAGCTCACCCGCCGGGACAGGGTACGAGCAGTACTTC

cdr3_length: 15
v_call: TRBV7-2
clone_size: few
d_call: TRBD2
j_call: TRBJ2-1
cdr3_aa: CASSTTSGGVDEQFF
cdr3_nt: TGTGCCAGCAGCACCACTAGCGGGGGGGTCGATGAGCAGTTCTTC

cdr3_length: 13
v_call: TRBV29-1
clone_size: few
d_call: -
j_call: TRBJ2-3
cdr3_aa: CSVGEGSTDTQYF
cdr3_nt: TGCAGCGTTGGTGAGGGGAGCACAGATACGCAGTATTTT

cdr3_length: 12
v_call: TRBV30
clone_size: -
d_call: -
j_call: TRBJ1-3
cdr3_aa: CAWTASGNTIYF
cdr3_nt: TGTGCCTGGACAGCCTCTGGAAACACCATATATTTT

cdr3_length: 15
v_call: TRBV11-2
clone_size: -
d_call: -
j_call: TRBJ1-1
cdr3_aa: CASSLAEEGYTEAFF
cdr3_nt: TGTGCCAGCAGCTTAGCTGAGGAGGGGTACACTGAAGCTTTCTTT

cdr3_length: 15
v_call: TRBV5-1
clone_size: few
d_call: -
j_call: TRBJ1-2
cdr3_aa: CASRNLQGSSSGYTF
cdr3_nt: TGCGCCAGCAGGAACCTACAGGGATCCTCGAGTGGCTACACCTTC

cdr3_length: 16
v_call: TRBV4-1
clone_size: -
d_call: -
j_call: TRBJ1-1
cdr3_aa: CASSHSSYWGLAEAFF
cdr3_nt: TGCGCCAGCAGCCACTCTTCGTATTGGGGGCTGGCTGAAGCTTTCTTT

cdr3_length: 15
v_call: TRBV7-2
clone_size: -
d_call: -
j_call: TRBJ2-2
cdr3_aa: CASSLHASGVGELFF
cdr3_nt: TGTGCCAGCAGCTTACACGCTAGTGGGGTCGGGGAGCTGTTTTTT

cdr3_length: 11
v_call: TRBV12-5
clone_size: -
d_call: -
j_call: TRBJ2-1
cdr3_aa: CASGLDVGKFF
cdr3_nt: TGTGCTAGTGGTTTGGACGTAGGGAAGTTCTTC

cdr3_length: 13
v_call: TRBV10-3
clone_size: -
d_call: -
j_call: TRBJ1-2
cdr3_aa: CAITRGGDYGYTF
cdr3_nt: TGTGCCATCACCCGGGGGGGCGACTATGGCTACACCTTC

cdr3_length: 14
v_call: TRBV9
clone_size: -
d_call: -
j_call: TRBJ1-6
cdr3_aa: CASSVEGNNSPLHF
cdr3_nt: TGTGCCAGCAGCGTAGAAGGGAATAATTCACCCCTCCACTTT

cdr3_length: 16
v_call: TRBV30
clone_size: once
d_call: -
j_call: TRBJ1-5
cdr3_aa: CAWSASSTVPGQPQHF
cdr3_nt: TGTGCCTGGAGTGCCTCTTCCACCGTCCCCGGTCAGCCCCAGCATTTT

cdr3_length: 14
v_call: TRBV30
clone_size: -
d_call: TRBD1
j_call: TRBJ1-2
cdr3_aa: CAWMTGGSDYGYTF
cdr3_nt: TGTGCCTGGATGACAGGGGGCAGTGACTATGGCTACACCTTC

cdr3_length: 15
v_call: TRBV29-1
clone_size: few
d_call: -
j_call: TRBJ2-2
cdr3_aa: CSVELGGRYTGELFF
cdr3_nt: TGCAGCGTTGAACTGGGGGGCAGGTACACCGGGGAGCTGTTTTTT

cdr3_length: 13
v_call: TRBV29-1
clone_size: few
d_call: -
j_call: TRBJ2-2
cdr3_aa: CSVAATNTGELFF
cdr3_nt: TGCAGCGTTGCTGCTACCAACACCGGGGAGCTGTTTTTT

cdr3_length: 14
v_call: TRBV7-2
clone_size: -
d_call: -
j_call: TRBJ1-2
cdr3_aa: CASSLRETGWGYTF
cdr3_nt: TGTGCCAGCAGCTTACGTGAGACAGGATGGGGCTACACCTTC

cdr3_length: 13
v_call: TRBV6-1
clone_size: -
d_call: -
j_call: TRBJ1-4
cdr3_aa: CASSGATNEKLFF
cdr3_nt: TGTGCCAGCAGTGGTGCAACTAATGAAAAACTGTTTTTT

cdr3_length: 12
v_call: TRBV4-1
clone_size: -
d_call: -
j_call: TRBJ2-7
cdr3_aa: CATRDRLGEQYF
cdr3_nt: TGCGCCACCCGGGACAGACTAGGCGAGCAGTACTTC

cdr3_length: 18
v_call: TRBV4-2
clone_size: -
d_call: TRBD2
j_call: TRBJ2-3
cdr3_aa: CASSQEDPSGGYTDTQYF
cdr3_nt: TGTGCCAGCAGCCAAGAAGACCCCAGCGGGGGGTACACAGATACGCAGTATTTT

cdr3_length: 14
v_call: TRBV9
clone_size: -
d_call: -
j_call: TRBJ2-7
cdr3_aa: CASSVGGTGYEQYF
cdr3_nt: TGTGCCAGCAGCGTAGGCGGTACAGGCTACGAGCAGTACTTC

cdr3_length: 11
v_call: TRBV5-1
clone_size: -
d_call: -
j_call: TRBJ2-5
cdr3_aa: CASTEQETQYF
cdr3_nt: TGCGCCAGCACTGAACAAGAGACCCAGTACTTC

cdr3_length: 13
v_call: TRBV25-1
clone_size: -
d_call: TRBD1
j_call: TRBJ2-5
cdr3_aa: CASRDRVGETQYF
cdr3_nt: TGTGCCAGCAGGGACAGGGTTGGAGAGACCCAGTACTTC

cdr3_length: 15
v_call: TRBV6-5
clone_size: -
d_call: -
j_call: TRBJ1-1
cdr3_aa: CASSLRGGVSTEAFF
cdr3_nt: TGTGCCAGCAGCCTCCGGGGGGGCGTTTCCACTGAAGCTTTCTTT

cdr3_length: 14
v_call: TRBV4-1
clone_size: -
d_call: TRBD1
j_call: TRBJ1-4
cdr3_aa: CASRNRGRDEKLFF
cdr3_nt: TGCGCCAGCAGAAACAGGGGGCGGGATGAAAAACTGTTTTTT

cdr3_length: 16
v_call: TRBV2
clone_size: -
d_call: TRBD2
j_call: TRBJ2-2
cdr3_aa: CATPLAGGPRAGELFF
cdr3_nt: TGTGCCACCCCTCTAGCGGGGGGGCCTAGGGCCGGGGAGCTGTTTTTT

cdr3_length: 14
v_call: TRBV7-2
clone_size: -
d_call: TRBD1
j_call: TRBJ1-2
cdr3_aa: CASSFMAQGFGYTF
cdr3_nt: TGTGCCAGCAGCTTCATGGCACAGGGGTTTGGCTACACCTTC

cdr3_length: 13
v_call: TRBV29-1
clone_size: -
d_call: TRBD1
j_call: TRBJ1-2
cdr3_aa: CSVWTGGRYGYTF
cdr3_nt: TGCAGCGTTTGGACAGGGGGCAGATATGGCTACACCTTC

cdr3_length: 11
v_call: TRBV29-1
clone_size: -
d_call: -
j_call: TRBJ1-1
cdr3_aa: CSVGGRTEAFF
cdr3_nt: TGCAGCGTTGGCGGGCGAACTGAAGCTTTCTTT